A selection of T cell receptor beta chains follows, all from one sample in a study of blood T cell repertoires in COVID-19. TCRdb keeps only in-frame clones here, not all; method: immunoSEQ multiplex PCR. Here the sample spans 190,000 or so clones, around 84% being singletons. The sample comprised peripheral blood. These receptors were taken from a middle-aged man with active or convalescent COVID-19. Each CDR3 is given with its conserved first and last residue. The order of the fields is V gene, D gene, clone size, J gene, CDR3 length, CDR3 DNA, CDR3 protein. D genes are given only for firm matches. Expanded clones get a size class; other rows say once, few or many, or leave the size out.

TRBV29-1	NA	NA	TRBJ1-5	13	TGCAGCGTCCGACAGGAGGGCAATCAGCCCCAGCATTTT	CSVRQEGNQPQHF
TRBV19	TRBD1	NA	TRBJ2-1	15	TGTGCCAGTAGTATAGGGACAGGCAGTCACAATGAGCAGTTCTTC	CASSIGTGSHNEQFF
TRBV28	NA	NA	TRBJ1-5	15	TGTGCCAGCAGTTTTCTGGGGCAGGGCGGTTACCACCAGCATTTT	CASSFLGQGGYHQHF
TRBV18	TRBD1	NA	TRBJ1-2	17	TGTGCCAGCTCACCAAGATTAGGGGACAGCCCTAACTATGGCTACACCTTC	CASSPRLGDSPNYGYTF
TRBV4-1	TRBD2	NA	TRBJ2-3	16	TGCGCCAGCAGCCACCCGACTAGCGGGGTAACAGATACGCAGTATTTT	CASSHPTSGVTDTQYF
TRBV6-6	TRBD1	NA	TRBJ1-2	15	TGTGCCAGCAGTTACCTTCGGGACAGAGCCTCTGAGGACACCTTC	CASSYLRDRASEDTF
TRBV4-2	TRBD2	few	TRBJ2-7	17	TGTGCCAGCAGCCCAGGACTAGCGGGGGGATCCTCCTACGAGCAGTACTTC	CASSPGLAGGSSYEQYF
TRBV7-9	NA	NA	TRBJ1-1	14	TGTGCCAGCAGCTTAGCCGGGGGGAACACTGAAGCTTTCTTT	CASSLAGGNTEAFF
TRBV7-2	TRBD1	NA	TRBJ1-4	15	TGTGCCAGCAGCCCGGGACAGTCAACTAATGAAAAACTGTTTTTT	CASSPGQSTNEKLFF
TRBV4-3	NA	NA	TRBJ2-1	16	TGCGCCAGCAGTCCTACCGTACGAAGATCCTACAATGAGCAGTTCTTC	CASSPTVRRSYNEQFF
TRBV27	NA	NA	TRBJ1-3	15	TGTGCCAGCAGTTTATACCCAGGGTCTGAGAACACCATATATTTT	CASSLYPGSENTIYF
TRBV28	NA	NA	TRBJ1-1	17	TGTGCCAGCAGTTTAGATCTGGTTACGATCAGAAACACTGAAGCTTTCTTT	CASSLDLVTIRNTEAFF
TRBV3-1/TRBV3-2	TRBD2	NA	TRBJ2-3	17	TGTGCCAGCAGCCAAGTGGGCGGGGGGGCCCTAACAGATACGCAGTATTTT	CASSQVGGGALTDTQYF
TRBV29-1	NA	NA	TRBJ2-2	13	TGCAGCGTTGATCGGCTAGGAACCGGGGAGCTGTTTTTT	CSVDRLGTGELFF
TRBV5-1	NA	once	TRBJ1-6	14	TGCGCCAGCAGCGCACAGGGATGGAATTCACCCCTCCACTTT	CASSAQGWNSPLHF
TRBV19	TRBD1	once	TRBJ1-1	14	TGTGCCAGTAGCCAACAGGGGGCGGGCACTGAAGCTTTCTTT	CASSQQGAGTEAFF
TRBV9	NA	NA	TRBJ2-3	14	TGTGCCAGCAGCGACAGGACAGACCCAGATACGCAGTATTTT	CASSDRTDPDTQYF
TRBV6-5	TRBD1	NA	TRBJ2-5	13	TGTGCCAGCAATCAGGGGGCGAGGGAGACCCAGTACTTC	CASNQGARETQYF
TRBV28	TRBD1	NA	TRBJ2-7	18	TGTGCCAGCAGTTTAGGGGACCTCGGGACAGGGGGCACCTACGAGCAGTACTTC	CASSLGDLGTGGTYEQYF
TRBV19	NA	NA	TRBJ1-1	13	TGTGCCAGTAGATCGGAGGAGAACACTGAAGCTTTCTTT	CASRSEENTEAFF
TRBV12-3/TRBV12-4	NA	many	TRBJ2-5	12	TGTGCCAGCAGTCCGCAGTGGGAGACCCAGTACTTC	CASSPQWETQYF
TRBV9	NA	once	TRBJ2-5	14	TGTGCCAGCAGCGTAGGGACAGTCCGGGAGACCCAGTACTTC	CASSVGTVRETQYF
TRBV5-1	TRBD2	NA	TRBJ2-1	15	TGCGCCAGCAGCCTAACTAGCGGGGGGGAGAATGAGCAGTTCTTC	CASSLTSGGENEQFF
TRBV6-1	NA	NA	TRBJ1-5	15	TGTGCCAGCAGTGATCCCAGGAATAGCAATCAGCCCCAGCATTTT	CASSDPRNSNQPQHF
TRBV6-2/TRBV6-3	NA	NA	TRBJ2-1	17	TGTGCCAGCAGTTACCCCCTAGCGACAAGCTCCTACAATGAGCAGTTCTTC	CASSYPLATSSYNEQFF
TRBV30	TRBD1	NA	TRBJ1-2	15	TGTGCCTGGAGTGCCCTGACAGGGGACTTCTATGGCTACACCTTC	CAWSALTGDFYGYTF
TRBV6-6	TRBD2	NA	TRBJ2-7	15	TGTGCCAGCAGTCAAACTAGCGGGGGAAGGTACGAGCAGTACTTC	CASSQTSGGRYEQYF
TRBV10-3	TRBD1	NA	TRBJ1-2	14	TGTGCCATCAGTCTACAGGGGCCGGTCTATGGCTACACCTTC	CAISLQGPVYGYTF
TRBV18	TRBD1	NA	TRBJ2-7	14	TGTGCCAGCTCACTAGGGACAGATGCCTACGAGCAGTACTTC	CASSLGTDAYEQYF
TRBV7-2	TRBD2	NA	TRBJ2-3	16	TGTGCCAGCAGCTTAGCGGGGAGCGGGGGCACAGATACGCAGTATTTT	CASSLAGSGGTDTQYF
TRBV7-9	TRBD1	NA	TRBJ2-6	17	TGTGCCAGCAGCCCCCAGGGGGTAGACCGTGGGGCCAACGTCCTGACTTTC	CASSPQGVDRGANVLTF
TRBV4-3	NA	NA	TRBJ1-2	15	TGCGCCAGCAGCCAAGAAAGCTACGTCCCGTATGGCTACACCTTC	CASSQESYVPYGYTF
TRBV5-8	NA	NA	TRBJ1-3	14	TGTGCCAGCAGCTTGACCGGGAATGGAAACACCATATATTTT	CASSLTGNGNTIYF
TRBV30	NA	NA	TRBJ1-5	14	TGTGCCTGCACAGGTGGAGGGAGCAATCAGCCCCAGCATTTT	CACTGGGSNQPQHF
TRBV29-1	NA	NA	TRBJ1-1	13	TGCAGCGTCCCGACAGACATGAACACTGAAGCTTTCTTT	CSVPTDMNTEAFF
TRBV5-1	TRBD1	NA	TRBJ2-1	14	TGCGCCAGCCAGGGACAGGGGCCCCACAATGAGCAGTTCTTC	CASQGQGPHNEQFF
TRBV28	TRBD2	once	TRBJ2-2	16	TGTGCCAGCAGTTTATTCAGGACTAGCGGGAACGGGGAGCTGTTTTTT	CASSLFRTSGNGELFF
TRBV9	TRBD2	many	TRBJ2-1	18	TGTGCCAGCAGCGTTCCCCCCGGACTAGCGGGGGCAAAGGGTGAGCAGTTCTTC	CASSVPPGLAGAKGEQFF
TRBV5-6	TRBD1	NA	TRBJ1-2	13	TGTGCCAGCAGCCAGACAGGGCAATATGGCTACACCTTC	CASSQTGQYGYTF
TRBV6-6	NA	NA	TRBJ1-2	13	TGTGCCAGCAGTTACGGCGGAAGCTATGGCTACACCTTC	CASSYGGSYGYTF